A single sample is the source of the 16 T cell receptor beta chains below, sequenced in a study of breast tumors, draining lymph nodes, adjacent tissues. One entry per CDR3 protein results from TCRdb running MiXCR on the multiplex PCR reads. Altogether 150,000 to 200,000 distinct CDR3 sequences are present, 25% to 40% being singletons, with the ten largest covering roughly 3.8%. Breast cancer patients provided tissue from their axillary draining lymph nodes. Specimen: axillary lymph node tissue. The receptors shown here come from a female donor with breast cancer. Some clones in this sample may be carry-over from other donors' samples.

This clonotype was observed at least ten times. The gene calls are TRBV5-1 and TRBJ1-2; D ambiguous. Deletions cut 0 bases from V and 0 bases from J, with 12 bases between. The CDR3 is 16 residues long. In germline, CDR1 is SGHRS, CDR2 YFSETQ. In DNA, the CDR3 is TGCGCCAGCAGCTTGGCCTTTATCGGAACTAACTATGGCTACACCTTC. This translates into CASSLAFIGTNYGYTF. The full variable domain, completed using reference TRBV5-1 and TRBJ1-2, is KAGVTQTPRYLIKTRGQQVTLSCSPISGHRSVSWYQQTPGQGLQFLFEYFSETQRNKGNFPGRFSGRQFSNSRSEMNVSTLELGDSALYLCASSLAFIGTNYGYTFGSGTRLTVV.

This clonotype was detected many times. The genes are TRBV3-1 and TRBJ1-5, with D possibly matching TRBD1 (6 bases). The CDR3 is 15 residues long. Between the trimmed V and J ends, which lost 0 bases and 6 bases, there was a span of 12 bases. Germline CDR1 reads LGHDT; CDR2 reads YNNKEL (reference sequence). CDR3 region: CASSQDSGALQPQHF. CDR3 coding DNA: TGTGCCAGCAGCCAAGATTCGGGGGCGCTTCAGCCCCAGCATTTT.

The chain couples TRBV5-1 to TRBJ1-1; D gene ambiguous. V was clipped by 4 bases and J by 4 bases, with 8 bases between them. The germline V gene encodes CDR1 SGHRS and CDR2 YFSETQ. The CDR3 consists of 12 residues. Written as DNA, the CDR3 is TGCGCCAGCAGCCTGGACCTCACTGAAGCTTTCTTT. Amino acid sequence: CASSLDLTEAFF. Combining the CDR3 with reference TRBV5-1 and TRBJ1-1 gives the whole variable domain KAGVTQTPRYLIKTRGQQVTLSCSPISGHRSVSWYQQTPGQGLQFLFEYFSETQRNKGNFPGRFSGRQFSNSRSEMNVSTLELGDSALYLCASSLDLTEAFFGQGTRLTVV.

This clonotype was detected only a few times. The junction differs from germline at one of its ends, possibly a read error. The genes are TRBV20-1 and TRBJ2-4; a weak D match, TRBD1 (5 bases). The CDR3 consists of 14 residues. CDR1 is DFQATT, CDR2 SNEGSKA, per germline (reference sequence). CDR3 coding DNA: TGCAGTGCTCACGCAGGGTGGGCCAAAACCATTCAGTACTTC. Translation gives CSAHAGWAKTIQYF.

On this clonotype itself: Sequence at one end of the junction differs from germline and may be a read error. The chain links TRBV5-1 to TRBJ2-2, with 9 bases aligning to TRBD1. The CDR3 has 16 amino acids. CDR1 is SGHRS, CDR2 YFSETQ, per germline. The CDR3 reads CASSHRTGANTGELSW. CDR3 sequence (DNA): TGCGCCAGCAGCCATCGGACAGGGGCGAACACCGGGGAGCTGTCTTGG. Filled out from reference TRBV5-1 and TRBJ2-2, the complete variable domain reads KAGVTQTPRYLIKTRGQQVTLSCSPISGHRSVSWYQQTPGQGLQFLFEYFSETQRNKGNFPGRFSGRQFSNSRSEMNVSTLELGDSALYLCASSHRTGANTGELSWGEGSRLTVL.

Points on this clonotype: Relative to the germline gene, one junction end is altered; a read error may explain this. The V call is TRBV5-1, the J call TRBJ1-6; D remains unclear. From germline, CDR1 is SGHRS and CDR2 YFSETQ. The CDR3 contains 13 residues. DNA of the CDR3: TGTGCCAGCAGCCAACAGATTAAGGCACCCCTCCACTTT. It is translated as CASSQQIKAPLHF. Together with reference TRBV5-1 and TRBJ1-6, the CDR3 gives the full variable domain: KAGVTQTPRYLIKTRGQQVTLSCSPISGHRSVSWYQQTPGQGLQFLFEYFSETQRNKGNFPGRFSGRQFSNSRSEMNVSTLELGDSALYLCASSQQIKAPLHFGNGTRLTVT.

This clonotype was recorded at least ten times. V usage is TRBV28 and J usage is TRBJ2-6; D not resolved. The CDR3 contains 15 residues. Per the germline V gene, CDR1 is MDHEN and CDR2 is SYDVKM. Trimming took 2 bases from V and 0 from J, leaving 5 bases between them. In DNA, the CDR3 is TGTGCCAGCAGTTTACGTCTCTCTGGGGCCAACGTCCTGACTTTC. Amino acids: CASSLRLSGANVLTF. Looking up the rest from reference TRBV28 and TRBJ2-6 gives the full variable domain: DVKVTQSSRYLVKRTGEKVFLECVQDMDHENMFWYRQDPGLGLRLIYFSYDVKMKEKGDIPEGYSVSREKKERFSLILESASTNQTSMYLCASSLRLSGANVLTFGAGSRLTVL.

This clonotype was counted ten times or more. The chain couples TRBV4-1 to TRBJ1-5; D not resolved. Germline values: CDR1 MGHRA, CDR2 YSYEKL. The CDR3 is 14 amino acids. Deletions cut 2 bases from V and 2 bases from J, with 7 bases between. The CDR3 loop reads CASSQRLGNQPQHF. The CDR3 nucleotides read TGCGCCAGCAGCCAACGTCTCGGCAATCAGCCCCAGCATTTT.

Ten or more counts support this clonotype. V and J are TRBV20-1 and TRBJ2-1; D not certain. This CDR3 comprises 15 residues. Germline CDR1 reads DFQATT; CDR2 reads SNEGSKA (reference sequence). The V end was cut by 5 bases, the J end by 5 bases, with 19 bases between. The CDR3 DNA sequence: TGCAGTGCTCAAGGAAATGACGGTATAGACAATGAGCAGTTCTTC. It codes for CSAQGNDGIDNEQFF.

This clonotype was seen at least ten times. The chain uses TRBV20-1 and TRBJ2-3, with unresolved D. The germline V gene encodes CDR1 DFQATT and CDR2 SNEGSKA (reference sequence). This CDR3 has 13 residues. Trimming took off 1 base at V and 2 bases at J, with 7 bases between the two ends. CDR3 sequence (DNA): TGCAGTGCTAGAGTGCCTGTCACAGATACGCAGTATTTT. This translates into CSARVPVTDTQYF.

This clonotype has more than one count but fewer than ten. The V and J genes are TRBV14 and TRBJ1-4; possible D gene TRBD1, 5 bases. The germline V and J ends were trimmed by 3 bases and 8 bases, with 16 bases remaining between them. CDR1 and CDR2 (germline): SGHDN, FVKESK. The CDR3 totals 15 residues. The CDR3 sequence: CASSQARGRGEKLFF. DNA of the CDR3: TGTGCCAGCAGCCAGGCTCGGGGGAGAGGAGAAAAACTGTTTTTT.

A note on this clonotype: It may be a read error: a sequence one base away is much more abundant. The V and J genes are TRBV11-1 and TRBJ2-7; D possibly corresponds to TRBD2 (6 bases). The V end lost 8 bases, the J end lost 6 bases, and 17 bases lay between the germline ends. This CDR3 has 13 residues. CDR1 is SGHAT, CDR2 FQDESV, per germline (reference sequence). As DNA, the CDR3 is TGTGCCAGCGGCCCAGGAGTCGGGAGCGAGCAGTACTTC. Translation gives CASGPGVGSEQYF.

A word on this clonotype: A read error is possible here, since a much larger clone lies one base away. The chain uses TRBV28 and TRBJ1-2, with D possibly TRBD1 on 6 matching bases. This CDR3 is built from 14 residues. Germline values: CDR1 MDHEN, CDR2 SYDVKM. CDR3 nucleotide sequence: TGTGCCAGCAGTCCCTCATGGGGGGCCTATGGCTACATCTTC. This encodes CASSPSWGAYGYIF.

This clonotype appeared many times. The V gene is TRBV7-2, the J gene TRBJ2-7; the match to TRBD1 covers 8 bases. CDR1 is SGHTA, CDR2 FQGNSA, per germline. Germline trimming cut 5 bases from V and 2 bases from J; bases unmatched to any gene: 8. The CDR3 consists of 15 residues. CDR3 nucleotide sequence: TGTGCCAGCAGCCTAAGGGGACAGGTCGCCTACGAGCAGTACTTC. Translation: CASSLRGQVAYEQYF.

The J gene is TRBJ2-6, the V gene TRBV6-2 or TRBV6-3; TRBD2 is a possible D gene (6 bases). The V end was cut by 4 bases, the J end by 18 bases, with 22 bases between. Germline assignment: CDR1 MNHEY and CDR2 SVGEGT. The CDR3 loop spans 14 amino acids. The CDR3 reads CASSSLIAAEQETF. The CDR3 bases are TGTGCCAGCAGTTCTTTGATAGCGGCCGAACAAGAGACTTTC.

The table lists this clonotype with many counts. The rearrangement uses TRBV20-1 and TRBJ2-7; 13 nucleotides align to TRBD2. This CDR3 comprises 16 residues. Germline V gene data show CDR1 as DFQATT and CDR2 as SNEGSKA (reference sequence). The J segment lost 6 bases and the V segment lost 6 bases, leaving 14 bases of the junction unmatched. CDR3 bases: TGCAGTGCCAGACTAGCGGGGGGATTAGTTGTCTCCGAGCAGTACTTC. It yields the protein CSARLAGGLVVSEQYF.